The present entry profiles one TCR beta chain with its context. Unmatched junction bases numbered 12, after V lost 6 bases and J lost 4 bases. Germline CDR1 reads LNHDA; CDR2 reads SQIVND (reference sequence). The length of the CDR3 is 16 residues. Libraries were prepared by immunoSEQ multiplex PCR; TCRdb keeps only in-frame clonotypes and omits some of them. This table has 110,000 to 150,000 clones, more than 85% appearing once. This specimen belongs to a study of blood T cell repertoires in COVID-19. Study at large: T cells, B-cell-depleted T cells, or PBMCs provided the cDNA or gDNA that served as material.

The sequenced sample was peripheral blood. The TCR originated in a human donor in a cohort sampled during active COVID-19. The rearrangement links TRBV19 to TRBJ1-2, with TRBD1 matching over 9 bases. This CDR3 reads CASRRDRERGPYGYTF. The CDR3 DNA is TGTGCCAGTAGAAGGGACAGGGAGAGGGGCCCCTATGGCTACACCTTC.